This TCR beta chain was retrieved from a study of T cell responses to AZD1222 COVID-19 vaccine (dated by TCRdb to about 2021). Regarding the study in general: TCR sequencing was performed for some 250 trial participants, of whom roughly 200 were given two doses of AZD1222 and some 26 were given two doses of MenACWY control vaccine. Trial participants were enrolled into age subgroups of 18-55, 56-69 and 70-plus years, which contained about 150, 28 and 57 TCR-sequenced participants, respectively.

The CDR3 regions of human TCRbeta chains were subjected to immunosequencing. The authors' pipeline ran thus. TCRs in the repertoires were matched against a reference library of SARS-CoV-2-specific TCRs that had been generated with the MIRA antigen-specificity platform. Breadth was defined as the fraction of unique TCRs that were SARS-CoV-2-associated. Depth was defined as the fraction of total T cells that were SARS-CoV-2-associated. Using the MIRA data, each spike-specific TCR was mapped to the spike region that the TCR reacts to and placed in a CD4 or CD8 class. Log10-transformed breadth and depth values were compared by one-way ANOVA with Sidak's multiple comparisons tests. Entries here come from immuneACCESS through TCRdb and include only in-frame sequences with V and J called. Some clones fail to appear in such tables; in the studies checked, an unresolved V gene covers under half of the shortfall, and the cause of the remainder is unknown. Clone size and the V and J calls come from that table; the DNA yielded D and trimming. For this sample there are some 150,000 clones; 70% to 90% appear just once. The top ten clonotypes cover 7.9% of the sample.

The time point label, as the study defines it: about 28 days (+/-7) after the second vaccine dose. Explained via the paper, the treatment or condition label denotes: meningococcal conjugate vaccine given as trial control. Vaccinee samples were obtained from the UK trials COV001 and COV002, which included a single-blind randomized controlled phase 2/3 trial of AZD1222 (ChAdOx1 nCoV-19) in healthy adults. For TCRbeta chain sequencing, PBMC samples were collected from trial participants at day 0 and at day 28 after the second dose. What the authors observed across the whole study: A significant rise in spike-specific TCR breadth and depth was observed after two AZD1222 doses relative to day 0 and relative to MenACWY recipients. Only a handful of AZD1222 recipients were SARS-CoV-2 seropositive at baseline, limiting conclusions about previously exposed vaccinees. Participants were mostly white British and included more females than males, and it was suggested by the authors that clonal diversity may have been underestimated. The vaccine-associated CD4 TCRs covered the entire spike protein, and the dominant responses fell in regions 160-218 and 743-854. Reportedly, close to half of the unique spike-specific TCRs recognized epitopes lying outside the regions that are mutated in the B.1.351 and B.1.1.7 variants. No day 14 peak-response samples were available, so repertoires were characterized only after the peak T cell response. In the small 56-69-year group, the increase in depth fell short of significance, most likely because of low power.

With regard to this clone: The antigen it binds to is not known. No qualities accompany the bases; no much larger clone lies one base away.

Cut back by 5 bases and 4 bases, the V and J ends lie 18 bases apart. The CDR3 contains 16 residues, cysteine and phenylalanine counted. Only the CDR3 DNA stays, 48 bases, in frame from base 1. CDR1 and CDR2 were assigned from the germline V gene as MDHEN and SYDVKM. The TCR was taken from an adult who received the MenACWY meningococcal vaccine as a control. This specimen consisted of peripheral blood, obtained 28 days after the second dose of the MenACWY control vaccine. The chain links TRBV28 with TRBJ1-5; the D gene is perhaps TRBD1, from 6 matching bases. This receptor has the CDR3 CASSTPTTGINQPQHF. The nucleotide sequence reads TGTGCCAGCAGTACCCCCACTACAGGGATTAATCAGCCCCAGCATTTT.